This TCR beta chain was captured in a study of control samples from healthy donors and cancer patients. Germline-derived CDR1 and CDR2 are LGHNA and YNFKEQ. J was trimmed by 0 bases and V by 0 bases; bases with no gene match: 3. This CDR3 contains 16 residues. Using immunoSEQ multiplex PCR, the repertoire was profiled, and TCRdb retains in-frame clones only, with some absent. The sample yields over 85,000 clones, 90% to 95% seen once. Sequenced input: blood. This chain uses TRBV4-2 with TRBJ2-3; the match to TRBD2 covers 7 bases. The sequence came from a woman under 40 in good health. The CDR3 region has the DNA TGTGCCAGCAGCCAAGATATCGGGGGGAGCACAGATACGCAGTATTTT. Translated: CASSQDIGGSTDTQYF.